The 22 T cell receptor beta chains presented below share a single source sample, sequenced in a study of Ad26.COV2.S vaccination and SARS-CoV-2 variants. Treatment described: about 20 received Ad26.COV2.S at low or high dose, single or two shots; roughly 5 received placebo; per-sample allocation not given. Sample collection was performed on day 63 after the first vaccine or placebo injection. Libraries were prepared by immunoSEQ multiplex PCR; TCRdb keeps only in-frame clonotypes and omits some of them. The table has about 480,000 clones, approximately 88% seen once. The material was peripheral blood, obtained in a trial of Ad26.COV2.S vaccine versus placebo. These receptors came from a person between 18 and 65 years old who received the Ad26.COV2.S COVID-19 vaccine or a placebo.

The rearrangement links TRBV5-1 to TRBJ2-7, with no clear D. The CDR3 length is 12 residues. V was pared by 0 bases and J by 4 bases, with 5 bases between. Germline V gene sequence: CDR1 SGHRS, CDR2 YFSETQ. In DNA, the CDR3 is TGCGCCAGCAGCTTGGTGGAGTACGAGCAGTACTTC. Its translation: CASSLVEYEQYF.

This CDR3 reads CASSLLAGRTDTQYF. The CDR3 DNA is TGTGCCAGCAGTTTACTAGCGGGACGCACAGATACGCAGTATTTT. This chain joins TRBV28 and TRBJ2-3; 9 bases fit TRBD2. Unmatched junction bases numbered 1, after V lost 2 bases and J lost 1 base. The CDR3 totals 15 residues. CDR1 and CDR2 (germline): MDHEN, SYDVKM.

In DNA form, the CDR3 reads TGTGCCAGCAGCGAGACCACGAGAAACACCATATATTTT. Protein sequence: CASSETTRNTIYF. This chain uses TRBV11-2 with TRBJ1-3, with unresolved D. This CDR3 spans 13 amino acids. The germline V gene has CDR1 SGHAT and CDR2 FQNNGV. V dropped 5 bases and J dropped 5 bases, with 10 bases sitting between them.

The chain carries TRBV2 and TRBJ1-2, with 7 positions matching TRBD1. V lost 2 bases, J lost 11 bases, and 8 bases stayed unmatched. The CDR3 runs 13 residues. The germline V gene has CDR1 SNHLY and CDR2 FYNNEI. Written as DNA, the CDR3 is TGTGCCAGCAGTGAAAGGGGCAGGGGGAGGTACACCTTC. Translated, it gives CASSERGRGRYTF.

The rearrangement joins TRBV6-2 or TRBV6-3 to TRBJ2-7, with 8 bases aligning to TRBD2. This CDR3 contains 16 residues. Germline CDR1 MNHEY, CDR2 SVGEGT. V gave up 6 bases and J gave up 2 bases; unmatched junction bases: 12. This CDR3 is CASSPGSTSATYEQYF. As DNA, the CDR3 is TGTGCCAGCAGCCCAGGGTCGACTAGCGCGACCTACGAGCAGTACTTC.

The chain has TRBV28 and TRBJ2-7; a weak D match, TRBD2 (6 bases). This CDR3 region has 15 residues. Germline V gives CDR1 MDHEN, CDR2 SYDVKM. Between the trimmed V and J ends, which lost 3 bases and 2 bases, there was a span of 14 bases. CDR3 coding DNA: TGTGCCAGCAGTTTTTTCGGGACTCACCCCTACGAGCAGTACTTC. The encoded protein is CASSFFGTHPYEQYF.

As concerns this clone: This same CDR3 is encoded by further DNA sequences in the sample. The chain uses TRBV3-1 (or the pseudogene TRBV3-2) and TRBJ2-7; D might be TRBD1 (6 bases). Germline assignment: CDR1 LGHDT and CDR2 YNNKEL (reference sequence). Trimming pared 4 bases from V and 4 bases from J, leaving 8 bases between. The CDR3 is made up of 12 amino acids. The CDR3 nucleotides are TGTGCCAGCAGCCCGAGGGGGTACGAGCAGTACTTC. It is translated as CASSPRGYEQYF.

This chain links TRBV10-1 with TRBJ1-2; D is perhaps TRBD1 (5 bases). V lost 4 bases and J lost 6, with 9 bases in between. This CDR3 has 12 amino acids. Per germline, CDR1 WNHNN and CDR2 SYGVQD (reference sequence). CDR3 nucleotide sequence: TGCGCCAGCAGTGTGGGGCTCAATGGCTACACCTTC. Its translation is CASSVGLNGYTF.

CDR3 region: CASSASSGGHSTDTQYF. The CDR3 nucleotides are TGTGCCAGCAGTGCCTCTAGCGGGGGCCATAGCACAGATACGCAGTATTTT. This rearrangement joins TRBV6-1 to TRBJ2-3; 10 nucleotides align to TRBD2. The V and J ends lost 4 bases and 0 bases, in that order; junction bases with no gene match: 7. The CDR3 spans 17 residues. Germline CDR1 is MNHNS and CDR2 is SASEGT.

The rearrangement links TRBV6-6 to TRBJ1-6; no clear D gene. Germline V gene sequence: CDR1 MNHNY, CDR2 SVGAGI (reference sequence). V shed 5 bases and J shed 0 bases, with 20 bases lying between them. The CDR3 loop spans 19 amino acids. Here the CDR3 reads CASSHLTGLARSYNSPLHF. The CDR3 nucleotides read TGTGCCAGCAGTCACCTGACGGGCTTAGCCCGCTCCTATAATTCACCCCTCCACTTT.

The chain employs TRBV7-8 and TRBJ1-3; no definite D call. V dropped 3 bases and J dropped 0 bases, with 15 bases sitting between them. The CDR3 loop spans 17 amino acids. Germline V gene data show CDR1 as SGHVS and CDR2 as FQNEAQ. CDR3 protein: CASSLNSRTHSGNTIYF. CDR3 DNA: TGTGCCAGCAGCTTGAACAGTAGGACCCACTCTGGAAACACCATATATTTT. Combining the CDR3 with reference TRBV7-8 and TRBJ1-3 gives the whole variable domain GAGVSQSPRYKVAKRGQDVALRCDPISGHVSLFWYQQALGQGPEFLTYFQNEAQLDKSGLPSDRFFAERPEGSVSTLKIQRTQQEDSAVYLCASSLNSRTHSGNTIYFGEGSWLTVV.

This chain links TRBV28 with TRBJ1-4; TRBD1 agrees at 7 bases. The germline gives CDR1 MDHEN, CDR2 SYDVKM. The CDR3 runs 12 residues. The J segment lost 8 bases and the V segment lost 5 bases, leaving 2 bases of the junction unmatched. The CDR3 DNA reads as TGTGCCAGCAGTCCAGGGGGAGAAAAACTGTTTTTT. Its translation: CASSPGGEKLFF.

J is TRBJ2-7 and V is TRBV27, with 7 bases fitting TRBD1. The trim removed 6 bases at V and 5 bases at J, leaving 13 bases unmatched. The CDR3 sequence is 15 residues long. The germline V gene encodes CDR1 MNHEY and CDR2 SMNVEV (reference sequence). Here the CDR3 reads CASSPRTGLPHEQYF. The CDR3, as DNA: TGTGCCAGCAGCCCCAGGACAGGACTCCCCCACGAGCAGTACTTC.

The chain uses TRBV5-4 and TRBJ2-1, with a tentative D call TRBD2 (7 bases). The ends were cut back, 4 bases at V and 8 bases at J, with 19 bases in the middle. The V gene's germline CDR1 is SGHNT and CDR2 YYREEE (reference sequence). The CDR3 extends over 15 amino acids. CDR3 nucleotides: TGTGCCAGCAGCCCTGGGGGGGCGGCACGAGATGAGCAGTTCTTC. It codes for CASSPGGAARDEQFF.

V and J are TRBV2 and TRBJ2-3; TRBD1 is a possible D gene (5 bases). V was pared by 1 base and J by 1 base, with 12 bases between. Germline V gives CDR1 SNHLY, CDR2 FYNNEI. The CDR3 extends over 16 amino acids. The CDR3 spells CASSEEGHWGTDTQYF. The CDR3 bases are TGTGCCAGCAGTGAAGAGGGGCATTGGGGCACAGATACGCAGTATTTT.

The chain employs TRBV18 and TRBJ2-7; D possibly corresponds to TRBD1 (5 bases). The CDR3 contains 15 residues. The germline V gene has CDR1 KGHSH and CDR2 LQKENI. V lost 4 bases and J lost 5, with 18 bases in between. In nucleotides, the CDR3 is TGTGCCAGCTCACGACAGCCCCCGGCAGACCACGAGCAGTACTTC. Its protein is CASSRQPPADHEQYF.

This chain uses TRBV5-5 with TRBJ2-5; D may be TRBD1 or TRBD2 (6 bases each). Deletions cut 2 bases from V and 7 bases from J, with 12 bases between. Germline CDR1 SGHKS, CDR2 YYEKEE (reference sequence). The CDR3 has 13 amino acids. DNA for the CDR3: TGTGCCAGCAGCTTAGTAGGGGGAGGGACCCAGTACTTC. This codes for CASSLVGGGTQYF.

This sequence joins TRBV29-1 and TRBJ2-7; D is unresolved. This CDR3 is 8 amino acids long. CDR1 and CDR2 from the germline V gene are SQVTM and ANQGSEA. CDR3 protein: CGFYEQYF. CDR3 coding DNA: TGCGGCTTCTACGAGCAGTACTTC.

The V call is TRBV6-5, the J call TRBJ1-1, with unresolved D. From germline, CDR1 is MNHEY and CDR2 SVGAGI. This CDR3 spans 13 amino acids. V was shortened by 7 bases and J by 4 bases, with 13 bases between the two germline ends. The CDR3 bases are TGTGCCAGCATGGTCGGGTGGGGCACTGAAGCTTTCTTT. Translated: CASMVGWGTEAFF.

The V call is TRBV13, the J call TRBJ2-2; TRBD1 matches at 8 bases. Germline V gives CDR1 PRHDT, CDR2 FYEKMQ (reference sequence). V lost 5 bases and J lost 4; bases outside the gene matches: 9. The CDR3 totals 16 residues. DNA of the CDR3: TGTGCCAGCAGCCACACAGGGGGTTATCGCACCGGGGAGCTGTTTTTT. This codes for CASSHTGGYRTGELFF.

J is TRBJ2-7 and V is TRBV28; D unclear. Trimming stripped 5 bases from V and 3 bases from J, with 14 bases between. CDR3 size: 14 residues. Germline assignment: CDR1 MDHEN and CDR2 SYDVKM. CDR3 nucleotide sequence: TGTGCCAGCAGTCCCGCGCCGGCGAACTACGAGCAGTACTTC. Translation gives CASSPAPANYEQYF.

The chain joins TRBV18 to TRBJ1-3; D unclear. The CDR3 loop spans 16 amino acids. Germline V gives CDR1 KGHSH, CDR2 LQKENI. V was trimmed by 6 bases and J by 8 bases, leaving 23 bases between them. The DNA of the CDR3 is TGTGCCAGCTCCCCCTTGGGATCGAGAATTGGGGACACCATATATTTT. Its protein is CASSPLGSRIGDTIYF. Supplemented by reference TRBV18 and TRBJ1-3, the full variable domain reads NAGVMQNPRHLVRRRGQEARLRCSPMKGHSHVYWYRQLPEEGLKFMVYLQKENIIDESGMPKERFSAEFPKEGPSILRIQQVVRGDSAAYFCASSPLGSRIGDTIYFGEGSWLTVV.